Below, 20 T cell receptor beta chains from the same sample are listed, as sequenced in a study of T-cell reconstitution after alpha-beta-depleted transplantation in children. Unique molecular identifiers were incorporated when the TCRbeta library was constructed. MiXCR, run by TCRdb on the PCR reads, gives a single entry per CDR3 protein. The sample includes around 200,000 distinct CDR3 sequences, about 11% of them seen just once. The source was PBMCs, collected before TCRalphabeta/CD19-depleted stem cell transplant. Receptors originate from a child in the first two years of life with acute myeloid leukemia, due to receive a stem cell transplant.

This clonotype occurred many times. CDR3 DNA: TGCAGTGCTAGAGATGACGGGCACCCCTACAATGAGCAGTTCTTC. Its protein product is CSARDDGHPYNEQFF. The chain employs TRBV20-1 and TRBJ2-1; no definite D call. Trimming removed 0 bases from V and 2 bases from J, with 11 bases in between. The V gene's germline CDR1 is DFQATT and CDR2 SNEGSKA (reference sequence). This CDR3 is 15 amino acids long.

This clonotype has at least ten counts. A read error may produce the germline difference seen at one junction end. The rearrangement uses TRBV5-1 and TRBJ2-7; perhaps TRBD1 as D (6 bases). The length of the CDR3 is 14 residues. Germline loops: CDR1 SGHRS, CDR2 YFSETQ. Written as DNA, the CDR3 is TGTGCCAGCAGCCAAGGGCAGGGGTCCTACGAGCAGTACTTC. Translation gives CASSQGQGSYEQYF.

This clonotype has ten or more counts. V usage is TRBV6-5 and J usage is TRBJ2-2; TRBD2 aligns across 7 bases. J gave up 4 bases and V 2 bases, and 4 bases lay outside the gene matches. Germline assignment: CDR1 MNHEY and CDR2 SVGAGI. The CDR3 consists of 15 residues. The CDR3 region is CASSYQLASTGELFF. The CDR3 coding sequence is TGTGCCAGCAGTTACCAACTAGCGAGCACCGGGGAGCTGTTTTTT.

The gene calls are TRBV11-3 and TRBJ2-2, with D perhaps matching TRBD1 (6 bases). Trimming pared 5 bases from V and 6 bases from J, leaving 13 bases between. CDR3 length equals 14 residues. CDR1 SGHNT and CDR2 YENEEA come from the germline V gene. In DNA, the CDR3 is TGTGCCAGCAGCGCGCAAACAGGGTCCGGGGAGCTGTTTTTT. Translating it yields CASSAQTGSGELFF. The full variable domain, with the rest looked up from reference TRBV11-3 and TRBJ2-2, is EAGVVQSPRYKIIEKKQPVAFWCNPISGHNTLYWYLQNLGQGPELLIRYENEEAVDDSQLPKDRFSAERLKGVDSTLKIQPAELGDSAVYLCASSAQTGSGELFFGEGSRLTVL.

This clonotype occurred many times. The chain is built from TRBV12-3 or TRBV12-4 and TRBJ1-4, with D unclear. The CDR3 loop spans 14 amino acids. V was clipped by 2 bases and J by 8 bases, with 12 bases between them. The CDR3 spells CASSLRRGYEKLFF. CDR3 DNA: TGTGCCAGCAGTTTACGTCGGGGATACGAAAAACTGTTTTTT.

This clonotype was detected only a few times. The rearrangement links TRBV12-3 or TRBV12-4 to TRBJ1-1, with TRBD1 identical over 7 bases. This CDR3 has 18 amino acids. J lost 1 base, V lost 10 bases, and 21 bases had no gene match. This chain's CDR3 is CAISPGRRGLPWNTEAFF. The CDR3 coding sequence is TGTGCCATCAGCCCAGGGAGGAGGGGGCTCCCCTGGAACACTGAAGCTTTCTTT.

This clonotype was observed at least ten times. This sequence joins TRBV24-1 and TRBJ2-7; 11 bases line up with TRBD1. Germline CDR1 KGHDR, CDR2 SFDVKD. J was trimmed by 4 bases and V by 5 bases; bases with no gene match: 0. The CDR3 is made up of 13 amino acids. The CDR3 loop is CATSGDRGYEQYF. The CDR3 DNA follows: TGTGCCACCAGTGGGGACAGGGGGTACGAGCAGTACTTC.

Turning to this clonotype: A clone one base away is much larger, so this may be a read error. The chain is built from TRBV29-1 and TRBJ1-2; D remains unclear. The CDR3 totals 15 residues. Germline V gene sequence: CDR1 SQVTM, CDR2 ANQGSEA. The CDR3 sequence: CSVIESGAIPDGYPF. The CDR3 nucleotides read TGCAGCGTTATCGAATCAGGAGCAATCCCAGATGGCTACCCCTTC. Using reference TRBV29-1 and TRBJ1-2 for the parts outside the CDR3, the full variable domain is SAVISQKPSRDICQRGTSLTIQCQVDSQVTMMFWYRQQPGQSLTLIATANQGSEATYESGFVIDKFPISRPNLTFSTLTVSNMSPEDSSIYLCSVIESGAIPDGYPFGSGTRLTVV.

This clonotype was recorded at least ten times. J is TRBJ1-5 and V is TRBV5-1; D is unresolved. Germline assignment: CDR1 SGHRS and CDR2 YFSETQ. The CDR3 is 13 amino acids. V was clipped by 5 bases and J by 8 bases, with 14 bases between them. CDR3 residues: CASSSRPSEPQHF. CDR3 in DNA: TGCGCCAGCAGTTCTCGTCCCTCGGAGCCCCAGCATTTT.

In this sample, this clonotype turned up many times. The chain recombines TRBV5-1 with TRBJ1-2; 9 bases match TRBD1. V lost 5 bases to trimming and J lost 7 bases; unmatched junction nucleotides: 12. CDR1 is SGHRS, CDR2 YFSETQ, per germline. The length of the CDR3 is 15 residues. CDR3: CASRKEPGTGSGYTF. CDR3 nucleotide sequence: TGCGCCAGCAGAAAGGAACCCGGGACAGGGTCTGGCTACACCTTC.

This clonotype was observed at least ten times. The chain has TRBV7-3 and TRBJ2-3, with D possibly TRBD2 on 6 matching bases. The length of the CDR3 is 16 residues. The V end was cut by 4 bases, the J end by 1 base, with 15 bases between. Germline CDR1 reads SGHTA; CDR2 reads FQGTGA. CDR3 DNA: TGTGCCAGCAGCTCGGGGAGGTCTGGGGGCACAGATACGCAGTATTTT. Translation gives CASSSGRSGGTDTQYF.

This clonotype has a count of ten or more. The CDR3 nucleotides read TGTGCCACCAGTGATTCCCAACTAGAGACCCAGTACTTC. Translation: CATSDSQLETQYF. The chain carries TRBV24-1 and TRBJ2-5, with D hard to call. V lost 2 bases and J 4 bases, leaving 7 bases between the germline ends. Germline V gene lookup returns CDR1 KGHDR and CDR2 SFDVKD. The CDR3 is 13 residues long.

This clonotype was recorded at least ten times. The gene calls are TRBV13 and TRBJ2-3, with D unresolved. The ends were cut back, 6 bases at V and 4 bases at J, with 14 bases in the middle. This CDR3 comprises 14 residues. The germline CDR1 and CDR2 sequences are PRHDT and FYEKMQ (reference sequence). CDR3 protein: CASSNQRVADTQYF. DNA of the CDR3: TGTGCCAGCAGTAACCAAAGGGTTGCAGATACGCAGTATTTT.

At least ten counts were recorded for this clonotype. The chain carries TRBV20-1 and TRBJ2-7; TRBD2 matches at 12 bases. The CDR3 extends over 13 amino acids. Germline lookup yields CDR1 DFQATT and CDR2 SNEGSKA (reference sequence). The V gene end was trimmed by 6 bases and the J gene end by 7 bases; junction bases not matched to a gene: 7. CDR3 DNA sequence: TGCAGTGCCTCTAGCGGGAGGGCATGGGAGCAGTACTTC. Its translation is CSASSGRAWEQYF.

As to this clonotype: Being one base from a much bigger clone, this may be a read error. The DNA of the CDR3 is TGTGCCGGCAGTTTCGGGACAGGAGGGATCAACTATGGCTACACCTTC. It specifies CAGSFGTGGINYGYTF. The V gene is TRBV28, the J gene TRBJ1-2; 8 nucleotides align to TRBD1. CDR3 length: 16 residues. CDR1 is MDHEN, CDR2 SYDVKM, per germline.

This clonotype has a count of ten or more. This chain uses TRBV6-5 with TRBJ2-7; TRBD2 matches 7 bases. There are 13 residues in the CDR3. Germline V gene sequence: CDR1 MNHEY, CDR2 SVGAGI. Unmatched junction bases numbered 6, after V lost 6 bases and J lost 4 bases. CDR3 DNA sequence: TGTGCCAGCAGGGTTAGCGGGTTATACGAGCAGTACTTC. Its translation is CASRVSGLYEQYF.

This clonotype has a count of ten or more. The V call is TRBV4-3, the J call TRBJ2-4; 10 bases match TRBD2. The germline gives CDR1 LGHNA, CDR2 YSLEER. This CDR3 spans 14 amino acids. V trimming: 2 bases; J trimming: 5 bases; junction bases outside the gene matches: 0. This chain's CDR3 is CASSQLAGENIQYF. Here the CDR3 DNA reads TGCGCCAGCAGCCAACTAGCGGGAGAAAACATTCAGTACTTC.

This clonotype was observed at least ten times. This rearrangement joins TRBV27 to TRBJ1-1; 10 bases fit TRBD1. J lost 3 bases, V lost 3 bases, and 13 bases had no gene match. Germline-derived CDR1 and CDR2 are MNHEY and SMNVEV (reference sequence). The CDR3 runs 18 residues. CDR3 nucleotides: TGTGCCAGCAGTTTGTGGCCGACGGGACAGGGGTTCGACACTGAAGCTTTCTTT. Protein: CASSLWPTGQGFDTEAFF.

The chain employs TRBV5-1 and TRBJ2-1, with D unclear. The CDR3 has 14 residues. Germline CDR1 is SGHRS and CDR2 is YFSETQ. The V and J ends lost 0 bases and 0 bases respectively, with 4 bases between them. CDR3 sequence (DNA): TGCGCCAGCAGCTTGGAGTACTCCTACAATGAGCAGTTCTTC. Protein sequence: CASSLEYSYNEQFF.

This clonotype was counted ten times or more. V and J are TRBV12-3 or TRBV12-4 and TRBJ2-3, with D possibly matching TRBD2 (5 bases). The CDR3 totals 16 residues. V was clipped by 0 bases and J by 1 base, with 11 bases between them. The CDR3 spells CASSLARMRGTDTQYF. The DNA for the CDR3 is TGTGCCAGCAGTTTAGCCCGGATGCGGGGCACAGATACGCAGTATTTT.